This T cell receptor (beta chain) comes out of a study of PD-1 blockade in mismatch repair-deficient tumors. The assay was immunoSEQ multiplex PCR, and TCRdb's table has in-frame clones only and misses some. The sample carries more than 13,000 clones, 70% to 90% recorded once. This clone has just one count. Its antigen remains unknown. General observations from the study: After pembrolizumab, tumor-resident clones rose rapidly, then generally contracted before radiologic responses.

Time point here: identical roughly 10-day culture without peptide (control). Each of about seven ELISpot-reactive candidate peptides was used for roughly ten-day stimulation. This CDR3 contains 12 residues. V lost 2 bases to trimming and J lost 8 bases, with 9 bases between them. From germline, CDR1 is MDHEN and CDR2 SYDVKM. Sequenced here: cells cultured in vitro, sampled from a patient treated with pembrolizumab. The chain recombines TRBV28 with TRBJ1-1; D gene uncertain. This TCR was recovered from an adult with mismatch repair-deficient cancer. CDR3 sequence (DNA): TGTGCCAGCAGTTTAGATGTGCGAGAAGCTTTCTTT. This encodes CASSLDVREAFF.